The 23 T cell receptor beta chains reported below all come from one sample, sequenced in a study of human T cells and chemical hapten exposure. Time point denoted: pre-sensitization, week 0. Treatment in this sample: therapeutic diphenylcyclopropenone sensitization with weekly scalp DPC. TCRdb used MiXCR to reprocess the RACE reads, holding one entry per CDR3 protein. Here the sample spans about 39,000 distinct CDR3 sequences, approximately 13% being singletons. Material: whole blood, obtained in connection with sensitization to the hapten diphenylcyclopropenone (DPC). Every receptor here comes from a woman aged 25 to 39 with alopecia areata. Some clones in this sample may be carry-over from other donors' samples.

This clonotype was observed many times. V usage is TRBV20-1 and J usage is TRBJ1-3; D gene ambiguous. Per germline, CDR1 DFQATT and CDR2 SNEGSKA (reference sequence). The CDR3 sequence is 15 residues long. Trimming removed 1 base from V and 0 bases from J, with 10 bases in between. In DNA form, the CDR3 reads TGCAGTGCTAGAGGCCCGGGCGGCTCTGGAAACACCATATATTTT. It encodes CSARGPGGSGNTIYF.

The chain joins TRBV28 to TRBJ1-5; D is ambiguous. The CDR3 totals 14 residues. Per germline, CDR1 MDHEN and CDR2 SYDVKM. The V gene lost 3 bases and the J gene lost 3 bases, with 9 bases spanning the gap. The CDR3 sequence is CASSFRQNNQPQHF. DNA for the CDR3: TGTGCCAGCAGTTTCCGCCAGAACAATCAGCCCCAGCATTTT. The variable domain in full, with the rest retrieved from reference TRBV28 and TRBJ1-5, is DVKVTQSSRYLVKRTGEKVFLECVQDMDHENMFWYRQDPGLGLRLIYFSYDVKMKEKGDIPEGYSVSREKKERFSLILESASTNQTSMYLCASSFRQNNQPQHFGDGTRLSIL.

This clonotype showed up just a few times. V and J are TRBV18 and TRBJ1-2; TRBD1 aligns across 8 bases. J gave up 6 bases and V 3 bases, and 18 bases lay outside the gene matches. The CDR3 loop spans 18 amino acids. Germline assignment: CDR1 KGHSH and CDR2 LQKENI. In DNA form, the CDR3 reads TGTGCCAGCTCACCTTTAGCCGCTAACCCACAGGGGGATAATGGCTACACCTTC. It yields the protein CASSPLAANPQGDNGYTF.

In its sample, this clonotype was seen many times. The chain employs TRBV29-1 and TRBJ2-3, with a possible D match to TRBD1 (6 bases). Germline-derived CDR1 and CDR2 are SQVTM and ANQGSEA. This CDR3 comprises 14 residues. The ends were cut back, 1 base at V and 3 bases at J, with 11 bases in the middle. The CDR3 region has the DNA TGCAGCGTTGAAGGGGGCAGGGGAACAGATACGCAGTATTTT. Amino acids: CSVEGGRGTDTQYF.

This clonotype was detected only once. The chain is built from TRBV28 and TRBJ1-1; D unclear. Germline CDR1 is MDHEN and CDR2 is SYDVKM. This CDR3 contains 11 residues. V lost 7 bases and J lost 1, with 4 bases in between. CDR3: CASIENTEAFF. The CDR3 DNA sequence: TGTGCCAGCATAGAGAACACTGAAGCTTTCTTT.

This clonotype occurred many times. The chain joins TRBV6-5 to TRBJ2-5; 8 bases agree with TRBD1. V lost 6 bases, J lost 4 bases, and 4 bases stayed unmatched. CDR3 length: 13 residues. From germline, CDR1 is MNHEY and CDR2 SVGAGI. CDR3 nucleotide sequence: TGTGCCAGCAGCCTCACAGGGGGAGAGACCCAGTACTTC. Translating it yields CASSLTGGETQYF.

There are a few counts of this clonotype. J is TRBJ2-1 and V is TRBV28; D gene ambiguous. This CDR3 region has 16 residues. V dropped 3 bases and J dropped 5 bases, with 17 bases sitting between them. CDR1 is MDHEN, CDR2 SYDVKM, per germline. This CDR3 is CASSFAVYAEDNEQFF. CDR3 in DNA: TGTGCCAGCAGTTTCGCGGTTTATGCAGAGGACAATGAGCAGTTCTTC.

The genes are TRBV29-1 and TRBJ2-1; D gene uncertain. There are 12 residues in the CDR3. CDR1 is SQVTM and CDR2 is ANQGSEA in the germline V gene. Deletions cut 7 bases from V and 9 bases from J, with 16 bases between. CDR3 DNA: TGCAGCGCCGTCCGGGCAGGTCGTGAGCAGTTCTTC. This translates into CSAVRAGREQFF.

This rearrangement joins TRBV28 to TRBJ1-4; TRBD1 might be the D (5 bases). Trimming took off 5 bases at V and 4 bases at J, with 17 bases between the two ends. Germline lookup yields CDR1 MDHEN and CDR2 SYDVKM. CDR3 length equals 16 residues. The CDR3 DNA reads TGTGCCAGCAGTCATAGCCGGGGGAGGGATAATGAAAAACTGTTTTTT. It is translated as CASSHSRGRDNEKLFF. Using reference TRBV28 and TRBJ1-4 for the parts outside the CDR3, the full variable domain is DVKVTQSSRYLVKRTGEKVFLECVQDMDHENMFWYRQDPGLGLRLIYFSYDVKMKEKGDIPEGYSVSREKKERFSLILESASTNQTSMYLCASSHSRGRDNEKLFFGSGTQLSVL.

This clonotype was counted a few times. The rearrangement joins TRBV6-1 to TRBJ2-5, with D hard to call. Germline CDR1 and CDR2: MNHNS and SASEGT. V dropped 3 bases and J dropped 6 bases, with 11 bases sitting between them. The length of the CDR3 is 13 residues. The CDR3 DNA follows: TGTGCCAGCAGTGATCTTCTTCGAAAGACCCAGTACTTC. Translating gives CASSDLLRKTQYF.

There are many counts of this clonotype. The rearrangement joins TRBV2 to TRBJ1-6; 8 bases agree with TRBD1. V shed 6 bases, J shed 7 bases, and the junction held 5 bases outside the gene matches. This CDR3 contains 14 residues. CDR1 and CDR2 from the germline V gene are SNHLY and FYNNEI. This chain's CDR3 is CASRRQGTNSPLHF. CDR3 DNA sequence: TGTGCCAGCAGAAGACAGGGGACGAATTCACCCCTCCACTTT. Together with reference TRBV2 and TRBJ1-6, the CDR3 gives the full variable domain: EPEVTQTPSHQVTQMGQEVILRCVPISNHLYFYWYRQILGQKVEFLVSFYNNEISEKSEIFDDQFSVERPDGSNFTLKIRSTKLEDSAMYFCASRRQGTNSPLHFGNGTRLTVT.

The chain has TRBV6-2 or TRBV6-3 and TRBJ2-7; perhaps D is TRBD1 or TRBD2 (6 bases each). The V and J ends lost 7 bases and 2 bases respectively, with 15 bases between them. CDR3 length: 14 residues. From germline, CDR1 is MNHEY and CDR2 SVGEGT. The CDR3 DNA is TGTGCCAGCACCCAAACGGAGGGGGCCTACGAGCAGTACTTC. As protein: CASTQTEGAYEQYF.

This clonotype was picked up many times. V is TRBV28 and J is TRBJ2-7, with 10 bases aligning to TRBD2. Looked up from germline, CDR1 is MDHEN and CDR2 is SYDVKM. V was pared by 2 bases and J by 7 bases, with 11 bases of the junction left unmatched. The CDR3 is 16 amino acids. Here the CDR3 DNA reads TGTGCCAGCAGTTTACTAGCGGGAGTCCGATTGGGGGAGCAGTACTTC. Protein sequence: CASSLLAGVRLGEQYF.

This clonotype occurred many times. This chain uses TRBV7-6 with TRBJ2-2, with D perhaps matching TRBD2 (6 bases). The V end lost 4 bases, the J end lost 2 bases, and 11 bases lay between the germline ends. CDR1 and CDR2 from the germline V gene are SGHVS and FNYEAQ. There are 15 residues in the CDR3. The CDR3 coding sequence is TGTGCCAGCAGCTCCCGACTAGACAACACCGGGGAGCTGTTTTTT. Protein: CASSSRLDNTGELFF. The entire variable domain, with the rest obtained from reference TRBV7-6 and TRBJ2-2, is as follows: GAGVSQSPRYKVTKRGQDVALRCDPISGHVSLYWYRQALGQGPEFLTYFNYEAQQDKSGLPNDRFSAERPEGSISTLTIQRTEQRDSAMYRCASSSRLDNTGELFFGEGSRLTVL.

The chain is built from TRBV29-1 and TRBJ2-7, with D possibly matching TRBD2 (5 bases). The V gene lost 4 bases and the J gene lost 2 bases, with 9 bases spanning the gap. The germline V gene encodes CDR1 SQVTM and CDR2 ANQGSEA. The length of the CDR3 is 12 residues. The chain's CDR3 is CSVGTGAYEQYF. The CDR3 bases are TGCAGCGTTGGAACCGGGGCCTACGAGCAGTACTTC.

This clonotype appeared a few times. CDR3: CASSQGTFVQPQHF. The DNA for the CDR3 is TGTGCCAGCAGCCAAGGGACGTTTGTGCAGCCCCAGCATTTT. The chain joins TRBV5-8 to TRBJ1-5; D may be TRBD1 (5 bases). In germline, CDR1 is SGHTS, CDR2 YDEGEE. Trimming stripped 4 bases from V and 7 bases from J, with 15 bases between. This CDR3 is built from 14 residues.

V and J are TRBV29-1 and TRBJ2-5, with 11 bases aligning to TRBD2. There are 15 residues in the CDR3. The junction had 8 bases not matched to a gene; V was cut back by 4 bases and J by 4 bases. CDR1 and CDR2 (germline): SQVTM, ANQGSEA. The CDR3 protein is CSVGQLAGVGETQYF. CDR3 DNA sequence: TGCAGCGTTGGACAACTAGCGGGAGTAGGAGAGACCCAGTACTTC.

In its sample, this clonotype was seen many times. One end of the junction does not line up with germline, which may come from a read error. This sequence joins TRBV10-1 and TRBJ2-5, with D unresolved. The CDR3 consists of 9 residues. Germline CDR1 is WNHNN and CDR2 is SYGVQD (reference sequence). The CDR3 DNA reads as TGCGCCAGCCCTACCAAGTCCCCCTTC. It translates to CASPTKSPF.

This clonotype was seen at least ten times. The rearrangement uses TRBV6-2 or TRBV6-3 and TRBJ2-1, with D possibly being TRBD1 or TRBD2 (7 bases each). Per the germline V gene, CDR1 is MNHEY and CDR2 is SVGEGT. V was clipped by 10 bases and J by 0 bases, with 22 bases between them. The CDR3 length is 17 residues. CDR3 loop: CAIGGGIGRSSYNEQFF. Here the CDR3 DNA reads TGTGCCATTGGAGGGGGCATCGGGAGGAGCTCCTACAATGAGCAGTTCTTC.

This sequence joins TRBV20-1 and TRBJ2-7; 9 nucleotides align to TRBD1. In germline, CDR1 is DFQATT, CDR2 SNEGSKA (reference sequence). The CDR3 runs to 14 residues. The J segment lost 5 bases and the V segment lost 1 base, leaving 6 bases of the junction unmatched. The CDR3, as DNA: TGCAGTGCTAGAGTCGGACAGGGGATCCACGAGCAGTACTTC. Protein sequence: CSARVGQGIHEQYF.

This clonotype occurred a few times. CDR3 DNA: TGTGCCAGCCAGGACGGCGGGAGGGCCTTGGATACGCAGTATTTT. Residues: CASQDGGRALDTQYF. This chain joins TRBV7-2 and TRBJ2-3; 9 bases align to TRBD2. The CDR3 has 15 amino acids. V gave up 8 bases and J gave up 6 bases; unmatched junction bases: 12. CDR1 and CDR2 from the germline V gene are SGHTA and FQGNSA.

Many counts were recorded for this clonotype. The chain is built from TRBV27 and TRBJ2-1; 10 bases match TRBD2. V shed 2 bases and J 1 base; nucleotides not matched to a gene: 11. This CDR3 is built from 19 residues. Germline V lookup: CDR1 MNHEY, CDR2 SMNVEV (reference sequence). CDR3 sequence reads: CASSLRLAGARASYNEQFF. As DNA, the CDR3 is TGTGCCAGCAGTTTACGTCTAGCGGGAGCCCGAGCGTCCTACAATGAGCAGTTCTTC.

This clonotype showed up just a few times. This chain joins TRBV9 and TRBJ2-5; D possibly corresponds to TRBD2 (6 bases). V dropped 0 bases and J dropped 3 bases, with 6 bases sitting between them. Germline V gene data show CDR1 as SGDLS and CDR2 as YYNGEE. The CDR3 consists of 13 residues. CDR3 DNA: TGTGCCAGCAGCGTAGGACTAGAAGAGACCCAGTACTTC. Amino acid sequence: CASSVGLEETQYF.